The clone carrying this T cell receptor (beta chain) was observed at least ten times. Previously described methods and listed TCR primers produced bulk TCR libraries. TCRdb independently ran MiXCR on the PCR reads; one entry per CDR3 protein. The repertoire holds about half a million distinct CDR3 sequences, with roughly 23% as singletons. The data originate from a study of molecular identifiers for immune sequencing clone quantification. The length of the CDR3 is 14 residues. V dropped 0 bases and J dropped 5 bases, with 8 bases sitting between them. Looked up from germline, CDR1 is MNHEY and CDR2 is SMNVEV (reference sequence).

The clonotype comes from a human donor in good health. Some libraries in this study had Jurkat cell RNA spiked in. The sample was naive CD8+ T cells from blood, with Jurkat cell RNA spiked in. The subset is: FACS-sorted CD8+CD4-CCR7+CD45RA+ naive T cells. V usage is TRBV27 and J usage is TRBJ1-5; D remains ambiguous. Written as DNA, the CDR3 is TGTGCCAGCAGTTTATCCTTGGGGTATCAGCCCCAGCATTTT. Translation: CASSLSLGYQPQHF.